Listed below are T cell receptor beta chains from one sample, sequenced in a study of Graves' ophthalmopathy and Graves' hyperthyroidism. TCRdb called the multiplex PCR reads again in MiXCR, with one record for every CDR3 protein. The data show 620,000 or so distinct CDR3 sequences, 20% to 25% seen once. The specimen was peripheral blood. These receptors were obtained from a woman between 18 and 30 years old with stable Graves' hyperthyroidism. Some clones in this sample may be carry-over from other donors' samples. Both conserved end residues are part of each CDR3. Rows may omit the clone size; those that give it use once, few, many or a size class.

many	TRBV2	TRBJ1-1	CASRVSGGFTEAFF
few	TRBV6-6	TRBJ2-4	CASSSQKNIQYF
many	TRBV6-2/TRBV6-3	TRBJ1-5	CASRLDSLSNQPQHF
many	TRBV12-3/TRBV12-4	TRBJ2-2	CASSHPLGSNTGELFF
few	TRBV20-1	TRBJ2-6	CSARDAAGANVLTF
NA	TRBV7-6	TRBJ2-2	CASSLVGGERIGELFF
many	TRBV25-1	TRBJ1-6	CASSSSGTSPLHF
NA	TRBV6-5	TRBJ1-1	CASSYRGLRTEAFF
many	TRBV7-2	TRBJ1-3	CASSPLGSSGNTIYF
few	TRBV6-1	TRBJ2-5	CASSESGGVETQYF
NA	TRBV6-1	TRBJ2-7	CASSEALEKQYF
many	TRBV28	TRBJ1-5	CASHRAPSNQPQHF
many	TRBV28	TRBJ2-7	CASSPGQREQYF
many	TRBV14	TRBJ2-5	CASSHEPRTQYF
many	TRBV6-1	TRBJ2-7	CASSEVSGSPYEQYF
NA	TRBV6-1	TRBJ1-5	CASSEGDGGLRGNQPQHF
few	TRBV11-1	TRBJ1-2	CASSLGGGAGTYGYTF
many	TRBV24-1	TRBJ2-7	CATSESSGDRVGYEQYF
NA	TRBV3-1	TRBJ1-1	CASTRGAVPEAFF
many	TRBV9	TRBJ1-1	CASSVGLRGVNTEAFF
many	TRBV25-1	TRBJ1-6	CASSQTGTGYNSPLHF
NA	TRBV24-1	TRBJ1-2	CATSDPGQGDGYTF
few	TRBV6-2/TRBV6-3	TRBJ2-7	CASNGSGGEQYF
many	TRBV12-3/TRBV12-4	TRBJ1-3	CASSPLPGNTIYF
NA	TRBV5-1	TRBJ2-2	CASSPSWGLGTGELFF
NA	TRBV6-2/TRBV6-3	TRBJ2-5	CASRTLPYTAQETQYF
few	TRBV11-1	TRBJ1-5	CASSLARSGAPGLGNQPQHF
many	TRBV5-1	TRBJ2-7	CASSFSQPLDEQYF
NA	TRBV7-2	TRBJ2-6	CASSLASNVLTF
NA	TRBV28	TRBJ2-7	CASSPENTQYF
many	TRBV11-2	TRBJ2-7	CASSLTGDYEQYF
NA	TRBV30	TRBJ1-2	CAWSVAGANSGYTF
many	TRBV12-3/TRBV12-4	TRBJ2-2	CASSFNRNTGELFF
many	TRBV11-2	TRBJ2-4	CASSLGRHFVGIQYF
NA	TRBV20-1	TRBJ2-7	CSALVYKGGSSVVPLEQYF
NA	TRBV12-3/TRBV12-4	TRBJ1-1	CASYPFRGMNTEAFF
many	TRBV18	TRBJ1-1	CASSPTANTEAFF
many	TRBV7-3	TRBJ1-6	CASSSTGGASPLHF
many	TRBV20-1	TRBJ1-2	CSARPPGAPKEGYTF
NA	TRBV12-3/TRBV12-4	TRBJ1-1	CASTPGYRNTEAFF
many	TRBV30	TRBJ1-1	CAWRRPADTEAFF
NA	TRBV6-5	TRBJ1-2	CASSYSSAGGEGYTF
many	TRBV7-8	TRBJ1-6	CASSPAGYSPLHF
few	TRBV10-3	TRBJ1-1	CAIFNKGAQNTEAFF
many	TRBV12-5	TRBJ2-2	CASGLSNTGELFF
few	TRBV6-1	TRBJ1-5	CASSPDRGYQPQHF